Listed here are 3 T cell receptor beta chains from one sample, sequenced in a study of cytomegalovirus exposure and HLA in healthy donors. With 60 Vbeta and 13 Jbeta primers, the PCR was carried out. TCRdb's table, derived via immunoSEQ multiplex PCR, lists solely in-frame clones and lacks some. This table has some 160,000 clones, over 70% appearing once. Sample: PBMCs. These receptor sequences come from a woman aged 45 to 65 in good health and CMV-seronegative.

The rearrangement joins TRBV5-1 to TRBJ2-7; TRBD1 aligns across 9 bases. The CDR3 covers 15 residues. J lost 4 bases, V lost 4 bases, and 9 bases had no gene match. In germline, CDR1 is SGHRS, CDR2 YFSETQ. CDR3 amino acids: CASSPTGGAQYEQYF. DNA for the CDR3: TGCGCCAGCAGCCCAACAGGGGGCGCTCAGTACGAGCAGTACTTC.

The chain combines TRBV7-3 with TRBJ1-6; a weak D match, TRBD1 (6 bases). Between the trimmed V and J ends, which lost 4 bases and 7 bases, there was a span of 14 bases. Germline V gene lookup returns CDR1 SGHTA and CDR2 FQGTGA. The CDR3 spans 15 residues. CDR3 loop: CASSSQGQGNSPLHF. The CDR3 coding sequence is TGTGCCAGCAGCTCACAGGGCCAGGGCAATTCACCCCTCCACTTT.

V usage is TRBV5-1 and J usage is TRBJ2-7; 9 nucleotides agree with TRBD2. The V gene's germline CDR1 is SGHRS and CDR2 YFSETQ. V was pared by 4 bases and J by 4 bases, with 12 bases of the junction left unmatched. This CDR3 comprises 16 residues. The CDR3 protein is CASSPTGSSGTYEQYF. CDR3 coding DNA: TGCGCCAGCAGCCCTACAGGCTCTAGCGGGACGTACGAGCAGTACTTC.